This TCR beta chain comes out of a study of T cells expressing NK-cell markers. Germline V gives CDR1 SGHTA, CDR2 FQGTGA. The CDR3 is 14 amino acids. TCRdb reworked the 5' RACE reads into one entry per CDR3 protein, no DNA. This sample contains roughly 180,000 distinct CDR3 sequences. Sequenced material: blood T cells: a sorted CD56 or NKG2C T cell subset, CD4+ or CD8+ T cells, or bulk PBMC T cells (not recorded which). The receptor comes from a woman between 18 and 75 years old in good health. This chain joins TRBV7-3 and TRBJ2-7. This CDR3 is CASSFGVHRYEQYF.